This entry lists 18 T cell receptor beta chains sequenced from one sample in a study of naive and memory T cell subsets. Study-level points and caveats: A few larger clonotypes appeared in naive repertoires, especially CD8, possibly memory cells re-expressing CD45RA.

Their target antigens are unknown. Both TRBC1 and TRBC2 were covered by a beta constant-region primer of two equimolar oligonucleotides. Ligated cDNA was amplified by four rounds of PCR with nested alpha and beta constant-region primers and SP2. Each CDR3 protein is one row after TCRdb ran MiXCR on the UMI-ligation and nested PCR reads. In the table there are approximately 140,000 distinct CDR3 sequences, roughly 20% of which are singletons. Sequencing input: naive CD4+ T cells from blood. All receptors come from a human donor in good health.

This clonotype was seen a few times. The chain combines TRBV5-5 with TRBJ2-3; tentative D call: TRBD2 (6 bases). In germline, CDR1 is SGHKS, CDR2 YYEKEE (reference sequence). The CDR3 runs to 14 residues. Trimming removed 6 bases from V and 1 base from J, with 12 bases in between. CDR3 sequence (DNA): TGTGCCAGCAACCTGCAGCGGGGCACAGATACGCAGTATTTT. Amino acid sequence: CASNLQRGTDTQYF.

This clonotype has a handful of counts. The gene calls are TRBV7-2 and TRBJ2-5; tentatively, D is TRBD2 (5 bases). This CDR3 contains 17 residues. Trimming removed 3 bases from V and 3 bases from J, with 20 bases in between. Germline V gene lookup returns CDR1 SGHTA and CDR2 FQGNSA. The CDR3 spells CASSFPYGGAEKETQYF. CDR3 nucleotides: TGTGCCAGCAGCTTCCCATATGGCGGAGCGGAAAAAGAGACCCAGTACTTC.

The chain has TRBV27 and TRBJ2-1, with 12 bases lining up with TRBD2. Germline assignment: CDR1 MNHEY and CDR2 SMNVEV (reference sequence). There are 16 residues in the CDR3. J was trimmed by 4 bases and V by 2 bases; bases with no gene match: 3. DNA of the CDR3: TGTGCCAGCAGTTTAACACTAGCGGGAGGTTACAATGAGCAGTTCTTC. Residues: CASSLTLAGGYNEQFF.

This clonotype was seen a few times. The V gene is TRBV27, the J gene TRBJ1-1, with D unclear. The length of the CDR3 is 11 residues. Germline assignment: CDR1 MNHEY and CDR2 SMNVEV (reference sequence). Trimming removed 7 bases at V and 6 bases at J, with 9 bases between. The CDR3 protein is CASTSASEAFF. Written as DNA, the CDR3 is TGTGCCAGCACAAGTGCCTCTGAAGCTTTCTTT.

V and J are TRBV19 and TRBJ2-1; 8 positions agree with TRBD1. This CDR3 comprises 15 residues. The germline gives CDR1 LNHDA, CDR2 SQIVND (reference sequence). The J segment lost 4 bases and the V segment lost 10 bases, leaving 12 bases of the junction unmatched. The CDR3 sequence is CATRTGRFAYNEQFF. The CDR3 DNA sequence: TGTGCCACGCGGACAGGGCGATTCGCGTACAATGAGCAGTTCTTC. The full variable domain, rest sourced from reference TRBV19 and TRBJ2-1, is DGGITQSPKYLFRKEGQNVTLSCEQNLNHDAMYWYRQDPGQGLRLIYYSQIVNDFQKGDIAEGYSVSREKKESFPLTVTSAQKNPTAFYLCATRTGRFAYNEQFFGPGTRLTVL.

In its sample, this clonotype was seen a few times. The genes are TRBV29-1 and TRBJ1-1; D call uncertain. The CDR3 is made up of 11 amino acids. The V end lost 5 bases, the J end lost 7 bases, and 11 bases lay between the germline ends. Germline V gene sequence: CDR1 SQVTM, CDR2 ANQGSEA. The CDR3 loop reads CSVLRGFEAFF. CDR3 in DNA: TGCAGCGTTCTGCGGGGTTTTGAAGCTTTCTTT.

This clonotype was detected ten times or more. V gene TRBV6-5 combines with J gene TRBJ2-2, with D possibly TRBD1 on 7 matching bases. Trimming stripped 8 bases from V and 1 base from J, with 17 bases between. From germline, CDR1 is MNHEY and CDR2 SVGAGI. This CDR3 has 16 amino acids. The CDR3 protein is CASAGQPFKNTGELFF. CDR3 nucleotide sequence: TGTGCCAGCGCGGGACAGCCTTTTAAGAACACCGGGGAGCTGTTTTTT.

There are a few counts of this clonotype. V usage is TRBV29-1 and J usage is TRBJ2-1; 8 nucleotides agree with TRBD2. CDR1 and CDR2 from the germline V gene are SQVTM and ANQGSEA. The CDR3 is 15 residues long. V dropped 7 bases and J dropped 6; count of bases not matched to a gene: 14. CDR3 loop: CSAGGGTNRPNEQFF. The CDR3 coding sequence is TGCAGCGCGGGGGGGGGGACAAATCGTCCCAATGAGCAGTTCTTC.

The V gene is TRBV28, the J gene TRBJ1-1; a weak D match, TRBD1 (5 bases). This CDR3 region has 15 residues. Germline CDR1 is MDHEN and CDR2 is SYDVKM. Trimming shortened V by 2 bases and J by 0 bases, and 10 bases separated the two germline ends. CDR3: CASSLRGRVNTEAFF. In nucleotides, the CDR3 is TGTGCCAGCAGTTTAAGGGGACGGGTGAACACTGAAGCTTTCTTT.

This clonotype appeared a few times. The genes are TRBV27 and TRBJ1-1; no definite D call. Between the trimmed V and J ends, which lost 3 bases and 10 bases, there was a span of 12 bases. The CDR3 consists of 12 residues. Germline V gene sequence: CDR1 MNHEY, CDR2 SMNVEV (reference sequence). The CDR3 spells CASSFLRGRAFF. CDR3 nucleotides: TGTGCCAGCAGTTTTTTGCGAGGTAGAGCTTTCTTT.

The chain is built from TRBV25-1 and TRBJ2-3, with D uncertain. Between the trimmed V and J ends, which lost 1 base and 2 bases, there was a span of 4 bases. From germline, CDR1 is MGHDK and CDR2 SYGVNS. The CDR3 extends over 13 amino acids. CDR3 sequence reads: CASSESATDTQYF. The CDR3 DNA sequence: TGTGCCAGCAGTGAATCAGCCACAGATACGCAGTATTTT.

This clonotype was seen at least ten times. The chain recombines TRBV4-1 with TRBJ2-7, with D perhaps TRBD2 (5 bases). The length of the CDR3 is 15 residues. The germline V and J ends were trimmed by 0 bases and 3 bases, with 12 bases remaining between them. Per the germline V gene, CDR1 is MGHRA and CDR2 is YSYEKL. The DNA of the CDR3 is TGCGCCAGCAGCCAAGAGGACTCCTCCTTCTACGAGCAGTACTTC. Protein sequence: CASSQEDSSFYEQYF.

The chain combines TRBV5-1 with TRBJ1-1, with 7 bases identical to TRBD1. The J segment lost 4 bases and the V segment lost 0 bases, leaving 6 bases of the junction unmatched. The CDR3 loop spans 15 amino acids. CDR1 SGHRS and CDR2 YFSETQ come from the germline V gene. Written as DNA, the CDR3 is TGCGCCAGCAGCTTGGATGGCCAGGGGGTCACTGAAGCTTTCTTT. The encoded protein is CASSLDGQGVTEAFF.

The chain employs TRBV27 and TRBJ2-2, with D uncertain. The germline V and J ends were trimmed by 1 base and 4 bases, with 13 bases remaining between them. The CDR3 spans 16 residues. Per the germline V gene, CDR1 is MNHEY and CDR2 is SMNVEV (reference sequence). The CDR3 DNA reads TGTGCCAGCAGTTTATTTTTCGGCATTCCCACCGGGGAGCTGTTTTTT. Translated: CASSLFFGIPTGELFF.

This clonotype has only a few counts. The chain uses TRBV12-3 or TRBV12-4 and TRBJ2-5; 12 nucleotides match TRBD2. The length of the CDR3 is 15 residues. V lost 4 bases to trimming and J lost 4 bases; unmatched junction nucleotides: 4. The CDR3 bases are TGTGCCAGCAGTTACCTAGCGGGAGGGCGAGAGACCCAGTACTTC. It specifies CASSYLAGGRETQYF.

The gene calls are TRBV20-1 and TRBJ2-7; D tentatively fits TRBD1 or TRBD2 (6 bases each). The CDR3 contains 13 residues. Germline V gene lookup returns CDR1 DFQATT and CDR2 SNEGSKA (reference sequence). V lost 1 base, J lost 6 bases, and 13 bases lay in between. The CDR3 here is CSARVPGAGEQYF. The DNA of the CDR3 is TGCAGTGCTAGAGTCCCGGGGGCGGGCGAGCAGTACTTC.

The chain carries TRBV13 and TRBJ2-7; TRBD2 agrees at 10 bases. V lost 3 bases, J lost 6 bases, and 8 bases stayed unmatched. CDR1 is PRHDT, CDR2 FYEKMQ, per germline (reference sequence). The CDR3 length is 15 residues. Here the CDR3 DNA reads TGTGCCAGCAGCTTCAAAGCGGGAGGGCCGCCCGAGCAGTACTTC. Its protein product is CASSFKAGGPPEQYF.

This clonotype came up a few times. J is TRBJ2-7 and V is TRBV28; 15 bases are a match to TRBD2. The CDR3 runs 15 residues. In germline, CDR1 is MDHEN, CDR2 SYDVKM. Trimming at V came to 5 bases and at J to 6 bases, leaving 5 bases not matched to a gene. The CDR3 sequence: CASSIRGLAGGEQYF. The CDR3 DNA reads TGTGCCAGCAGTATTCGGGGACTAGCGGGAGGCGAGCAGTACTTC.